This TCR beta chain was sequenced during a study of shared clonotypes between healthy human individuals. Study as a whole: The composition of the donors was two women and a few men aged 18 to 49. Each donor's CD8 memory used one plate, CD8 naive two, each CD4 subset three.

This clone was seen more than once but under ten times. Its antigen is as yet unknown. Using immunoSEQ multiplex PCR, the repertoire was profiled, and TCRdb retains in-frame clones only, with some absent. Altogether around 2,000,000 clones are present, approximately 94% being singletons, with the ten largest covering 1% to 1.3%. In the naive CD8 group, cells lacked CD45RO and were positively selected for CCR7, so terminally differentiated effector memory CD45RA+ cells were left out. Whole-study results and caveats: Lower generation probabilities were found for non-shared clonotypes than for those shared by all four donors.

CDR1 and CDR2 from the germline V gene are PRHDT and FYEKMQ (reference sequence). This CDR3 comprises 15 residues. V was shortened by 8 bases and J by 0 bases, with 13 bases between the two germline ends. This TCR derives from a man younger than 35 in good health. Material: naive CD8+ T cells sorted from blood. The rearrangement joins TRBV13 to TRBJ2-2, with D possibly TRBD2 on 5 matching bases. The CDR3 region has the DNA TGTGCCAGCTATCGGGGTGACTCGAACACCGGGGAGCTGTTTTTT. Translation: CASYRGDSNTGELFF.